Included here is one TCR beta chain sequence, with context. The specificity of this receptor is unknown. Per-base quality was not reported, and no clone a single base away is much larger than it. The CDR3 measures 14 amino acids from cysteine to phenylalanine. Solely the CDR3 DNA is kept, with 42 bases framed from the first base. V is shortened by 0 bases, J by 4 bases, and the region joining them spans 9 bases. Taken from the germline V gene, the CDR1 and CDR2 loops are MNHNS and SASEGT. This record comes from a study of T cells in localized non-small cell lung cancer (dated by TCRdb to 2020 to 2021). Background for the entire study: T cell repertoires of hundreds of early-stage NSCLC patients were analyzed, with tumors being compared against uninvolved tumor-adjacent lungs. The cohort comprised around 250 treatment-naïve NSCLC patients with resected, localized lung tumors. The mean age of the NSCLC patients was 50 to 85 years, with 130 or so men and around 99 women. The research as a whole found: A median of 57 of the top 100 tumor clones turned up in the paired uninvolved adjacent lung, and under 30 of those clones also ranked among the top 100 of that same adjacent lung. Because of the exploratory design, TCR variables were selected using unadjusted p-values without false-discovery rate correction. Uninvolved tumor-adjacent lung showed the highest T cell clonality, higher than tumor, which suggests more focused antigenic responses in the uninvolved tumor-adjacent lung. Higher blood T cell density associated with longer overall survival, while higher adjacent-lung clonality associated with shorter survival. Multi-region tumor sequencing was not performed, so intratumor heterogeneity could not be excluded.

TCR beta CDR3 regions were sequenced from DNA using the immunoSEQ Assay. The authors processed their data as follows. To compute T cell density, TCR beta template counts were normalized to usable DNA, which was estimated by amplifying housekeeping genes. Richness was estimated using the preseqR package, with extrapolation to 400,000 templates for PBMC samples and to 120,000 templates for tissue samples. Clonality was taken to be one minus Pielou's evenness. Tissue-enriched TCRs were identified through differential abundance testing performed on productive amino-acid clonotypes, with a minimum total count of 5 and an alpha of 0.1. Repertoire overlap between compartments was quantified with the Jaccard Index and Morisita Overlap Index. TCR beta CDR3s were clustered by GLIPH together with public tetramer-defined viral CDR3s, and at least three viral sequences plus V-gene enrichment were required for viral motifs. TCRdb took this table from immuneACCESS and kept in-frame rearrangements with V and J called. Such tables lack part of the clones; where checked against another copy, unresolved V genes explain under half of the gap, and the rest is unexplained. The DNA was the basis for D and trimming; V, J and clone size are from that table. This sample gives 70,000 to 75,000 clones in total; around 84% of them show up just once. Together, the top ten hold under 1.5% of the sample.

At diagnosis, peripheral blood, uninvolved tumor-adjacent lung and tumor were collected and were preserved as a mix of fresh-frozen and FFPE material. For TCR repertoire profiling, blood samples were analyzed as peripheral blood mononuclear cells. The V gene is TRBV6-1 and the J gene is TRBJ1-2, with TRBD1 as a weak D call on 6 bases. Sequences were derived from peripheral blood, sampled before any cancer treatment. The sequence came from a female donor at least 60 years old with stage I lung adenocarcinoma. The DNA sequence reads TGTGCCAGCAGTGAAGCGCAGGGGAGCTATGGCTACACCTTC. It is translated as CASSEAQGSYGYTF.